This is a list of T cell receptor beta chains from one sample in a study of radiotherapy plus CTLA-4 blockade in lung cancer. TCRdb keeps only in-frame clones here, not all; method: immunoSEQ multiplex PCR. Here the sample spans tens of thousands of clones, roughly 80% being singletons. Here the sequenced sample was peripheral blood, taken from a patient treated with radiotherapy plus ipilimumab. Receptor source: a human donor with non-small cell lung cancer that progressed on radiotherapy plus ipilimumab. The CDR3 runs from the conserved cysteine through the conserved F or W. A D gene is named only where the DNA matches it firmly. A clone size is listed for some rows: how often the clone was seen (once, few, many), or a class if it is expanded.

D,size,V,J,DNA,CDR3
TRBD2,NA,TRBV11-2,TRBJ2-1,TGTGCCAGCAGCTTACCGAGGGGCGGTAGCGGGAAGGAGCAGTTCTTC,CASSLPRGGSGKEQFF
NA,NA,TRBV18,TRBJ2-2,TGTGCCAGCTCTCCCGGCGATGGTCGGGAGCTGTTTTTT,CASSPGDGRELFF
TRBD1,once,TRBV5-1,TRBJ1-2,TGCGCCAGCAGCTTGCGACCCTCAGGGACGGACAGGGGTTATGGCTACACCTTC,CASSLRPSGTDRGYGYTF
NA,NA,TRBV6-5,TRBJ2-7,TGTGCCACATCGACCCCAGGCTACGAGCAGTACTTC,CATSTPGYEQYF
NA,NA,TRBV2,TRBJ2-3,TGTGCCAGCAGTGAAGGAGGGATTCCGCAGTATTTT,CASSEGGIPQYF
NA,NA,TRBV10-3,TRBJ1-2,TGTGCCATCAGTACAGGGAATCTTATGCGGGGCTACACCTTC,CAISTGNLMRGYTF
NA,NA,TRBV2,TRBJ1-5,TGTGCCAGCAGTAAGGACACCAATCAGCCCCAGCATTTT,CASSKDTNQPQHF
NA,NA,TRBV2,TRBJ2-3,TGTGCCAGCACGCGCGGCAGGGTTAATACAGATACGCAGTATTTT,CASTRGRVNTDTQYF
TRBD1,NA,TRBV6-5,TRBJ1-1,TGTGCCAGCACTAGACAGGGGAACACTGAAGCTTTCTTT,CASTRQGNTEAFF
NA,NA,TRBV7-9,TRBJ1-5,TGTGCCAGCAGCTTAGCTAGGGATGGACGTTTTAATCAGCCCCAGCATTTT,CASSLARDGRFNQPQHF
TRBD2,NA,TRBV6-1,TRBJ2-2,TGTGCCAGCAGTGCCACCCCGTCCGGGACTATTGACACCGGGGAGCTGTTTTTT,CASSATPSGTIDTGELFF
NA,NA,TRBV19,TRBJ2-7,TGTGCCAGTAGTGAGGGGAGAACTTACGAGCAGTACTTC,CASSEGRTYEQYF
NA,once,TRBV7-7,TRBJ2-5,TGTGCTAGCAGCCCCCGGGGACACCAAGAGACCCAGTACTTC,CASSPRGHQETQYF
NA,NA,TRBV19,TRBJ2-3,TGTGCCAGCAATTGGCAGGCCGGGGATACGCAGTATTTT,CASNWQAGDTQYF
NA,NA,TRBV5-1,TRBJ2-2,TGCGCCAGCTGTCTGAGCGGAGCGAACACCGGGGAGCTGTTTTTT,CASCLSGANTGELFF
NA,NA,TRBV2,TRBJ2-6,TGTGCCAGCCTAGATGAACGTCCAGGGGCCAACGTCCTGACTTTC,CASLDERPGANVLTF
NA,NA,TRBV5-6,TRBJ1-4,TGTGCCAGCAGCTTGGGTGAAAAACTGTTTTTT,CASSLGEKLFF
NA,NA,TRBV18,TRBJ2-7,TGTGCCAGCTCACCAAACGGGGGCCCCTACGAGCAGTACTTC,CASSPNGGPYEQYF
TRBD2,NA,TRBV7-3,TRBJ2-3,TGTGCCAGCAGCCAACTAGCGGGTTCGGAGTTCGGCACAGATACGCAGTATTTT,CASSQLAGSEFGTDTQYF
NA,NA,TRBV7-9,TRBJ2-1,TGTGCCAGCAGTCCCGGGACATTATACAATGAGCAGTTCTTC,CASSPGTLYNEQFF
NA,NA,TRBV4-1,TRBJ2-1,TGCGCCAGCAGCGGGCCCCAGGGCTACAATGAGCAGTTCTTC,CASSGPQGYNEQFF
TRBD1,NA,TRBV6-1,TRBJ2-7,TGTGCCAGCAGTGAAAGCCAGGGGGCGGCGGACGAGCAGTACTTC,CASSESQGAADEQYF
NA,NA,TRBV10-3,TRBJ2-1,TGTGCCATCAGGGGACCGAGGGAGAGCTCCTACAATGAGCAGTTCTTC,CAIRGPRESSYNEQFF
NA,NA,TRBV6-1,TRBJ1-1,TGTGCCAGCAGTTTAAACGCCGGAAACACTGAAGCTTTCTTT,CASSLNAGNTEAFF
NA,once,TRBV19,TRBJ2-7,TGTGCCAGTAGTATACAGGACCTCGACGAGCAGTACTTC,CASSIQDLDEQYF
TRBD2,NA,TRBV7-9,TRBJ2-4,TGTGCCAGCAGCTTAGTAGCGGGGGTAAACATTCAGTACTTC,CASSLVAGVNIQYF
TRBD2,NA,TRBV5-8,TRBJ2-3,TGTGCCAGCAGCTTGGTAGTGTTTGTGGGACTAGGGTCTTCAAATACGCAGTATTTT,CASSLVVFVGLGSSNTQYF
NA,NA,TRBV30,TRBJ1-4,TGTGCCTGGAGTGTCAGTAGGGCAACTAATGAAAAACTGTTTTTT,CAWSVSRATNEKLFF
NA,few,TRBV29-1,TRBJ1-2,TGCAGCGTGGGGGGGACCGAATATAACTATGGCTACACCTTC,CSVGGTEYNYGYTF
NA,NA,TRBV29-1,TRBJ2-1,TGCAGCGTTGAAGAGGTAGCGGCTCTAGCGATCAATGAGCAGTTCTTC,CSVEEVAALAINEQFF
NA,NA,TRBV10-3,TRBJ1-2,TGTGCCATCAGTGATGGGGGGCTCGGATATGGCTACACCTTC,CAISDGGLGYGYTF
TRBD2,once,TRBV5-4,TRBJ2-3,TGTGCCAGCAGCTTAAGACTAGCGGGAGGGACCACAGATACGCAGTATTTT,CASSLRLAGGTTDTQYF
TRBD2,once,TRBV5-1,TRBJ2-7,TGCGCCAGCAGCGGGGGGACTAGCGGGAGAACTGGCGAGCAGTACTTC,CASSGGTSGRTGEQYF
TRBD2,NA,TRBV5-1,TRBJ2-1,TGCGCCAGCAGCACTAGCGGATACAATGAGCAGTTCTTC,CASSTSGYNEQFF
TRBD2,NA,TRBV4-1,TRBJ2-7,TGCGCCAGCAGCCAAGTGATTTCCTTGGCGGGAGGAACCTACGAGCAGTACTTC,CASSQVISLAGGTYEQYF
NA,NA,TRBV28,TRBJ2-1,TGTGCCAGCAGTCCCGGGATCTACAATGAGCAGTTCTTC,CASSPGIYNEQFF